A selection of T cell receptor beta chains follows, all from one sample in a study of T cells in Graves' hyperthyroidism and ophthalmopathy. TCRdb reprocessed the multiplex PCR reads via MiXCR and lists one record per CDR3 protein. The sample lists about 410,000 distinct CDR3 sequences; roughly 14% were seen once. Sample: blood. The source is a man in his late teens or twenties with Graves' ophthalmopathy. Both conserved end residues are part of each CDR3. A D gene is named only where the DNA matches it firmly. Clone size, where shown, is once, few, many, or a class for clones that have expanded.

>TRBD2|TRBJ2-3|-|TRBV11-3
CASSLTPGGGAFWTDTQYF
TGTGCCAGCAGCTTAACCCCGGGGGGGGGGGCCTTCTGGACAGATACGCAGTATTTT
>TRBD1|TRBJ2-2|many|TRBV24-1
CATSDTGVTGELFF
TGTGCCACCAGTGATACAGGGGTTACCGGGGAGCTGTTTTTT
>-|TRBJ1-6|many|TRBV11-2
CASSLGVGSGSPLHF
TGTGCCAGCAGCTTGGGTGTTGGGTCCGGGTCACCCCTCCACTTT
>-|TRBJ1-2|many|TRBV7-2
CASSFWQNAAYGYTF
TGTGCCAGCAGCTTTTGGCAAAATGCCGCCTATGGCTACACCTTC
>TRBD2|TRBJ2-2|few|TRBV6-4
CASSDSPSGASNTGELFF
TGTGCCAGCAGTGACTCCCCCAGCGGGGCTTCGAACACCGGGGAGCTGTTTTTT
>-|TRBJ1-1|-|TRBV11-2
CASKSTTTAGWTEAFF
TGTGCCAGCAAGAGCACGACGACCGCGGGTTGGACTGAAGCTTTCTTT
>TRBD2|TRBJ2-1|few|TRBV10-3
CAIGGGVSGSSYNEQFF
TGTGCCATCGGGGGGGGTGTCAGCGGGAGCTCCTACAATGAGCAGTTCTTC
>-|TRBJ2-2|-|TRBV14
CASSPLLNTGELFF
TGTGCCAGCAGCCCCCTGCTGAACACCGGGGAGCTGTTTTTT
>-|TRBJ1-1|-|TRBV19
CASSMGIKNTEAFF
TGTGCCAGTAGTATGGGAATTAAGAACACTGAAGCTTTCTTT
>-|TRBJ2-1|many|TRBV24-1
CATSDSDYYNEQFF
TGTGCCACCAGTGATTCCGACTACTACAATGAGCAGTTCTTC
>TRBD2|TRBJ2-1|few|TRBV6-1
CASGAGTRSYNEQFF
TGTGCCAGCGGCGCCGGGACTAGGTCCTACAATGAGCAGTTCTTC
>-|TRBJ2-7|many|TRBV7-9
CASSPSVSASYEQYF
TGTGCCAGCAGCCCCTCGGTCTCAGCCTCCTACGAGCAGTACTTC
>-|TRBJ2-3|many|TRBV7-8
CASSLVQGSYTDTQYF
TGTGCCAGCAGCTTAGTTCAGGGGAGTTATACAGATACGCAGTATTTT
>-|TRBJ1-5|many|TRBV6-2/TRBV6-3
CASSYSVGGSNQPQHF
TGTGCCAGCAGTTACTCGGTAGGGGGTAGCAATCAGCCCCAGCATTTT
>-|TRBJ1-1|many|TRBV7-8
CASSPITGRNTEAFF
TGTGCCAGCAGCCCGATAACAGGGAGGAACACTGAAGCTTTCTTT
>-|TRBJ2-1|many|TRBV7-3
CASSFTGSSYNEQFF
TGTGCCAGCAGCTTCACCGGGAGTTCCTACAATGAGCAGTTCTTC
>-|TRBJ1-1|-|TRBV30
CAWRAMHGNTEAFF
TGTGCCTGGAGGGCTATGCACGGGAACACTGAAGCTTTCTTT
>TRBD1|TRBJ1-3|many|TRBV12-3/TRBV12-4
CASGTGGPGNTIYF
TGTGCCAGCGGAACAGGGGGCCCCGGAAACACCATATATTTT
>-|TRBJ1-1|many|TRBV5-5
CASSLMGSGGSTEAFF
TGTGCCAGCAGCTTGATGGGGTCGGGGGGATCCACTGAAGCTTTCTTT
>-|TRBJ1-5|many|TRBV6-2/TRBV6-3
CASSYSQGGQPQHF
TGTGCCAGCAGTTACTCTCAGGGAGGGCAGCCCCAGCATTTT
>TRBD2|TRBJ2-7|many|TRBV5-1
CASSLSSGSRPLMAYEQYF
TGCGCCAGCAGCTTGTCCAGCGGGAGCCGACCGCTCATGGCGTACGAGCAGTACTTC
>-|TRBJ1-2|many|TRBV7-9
CASSRDLYGYTF
TGTGCCAGCAGCAGGGATCTCTATGGCTACACCTTC
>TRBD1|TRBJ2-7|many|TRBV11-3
CASSLEAGQGYEQYF
TGTGCCAGCAGCTTAGAGGCCGGACAGGGATACGAGCAGTACTTC
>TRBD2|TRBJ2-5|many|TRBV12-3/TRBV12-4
CASSLVGGAWETQYF
TGTGCCAGCAGTTTAGTCGGGGGGGCCTGGGAGACCCAGTACTTC
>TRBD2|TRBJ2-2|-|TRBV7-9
CASSFFGGSKTGELFF
TGTGCCAGCAGCTTCTTTGGCGGGAGTAAGACCGGGGAGCTGTTTTTT
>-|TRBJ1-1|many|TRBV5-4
CASSLEQGWYTEAFF
TGTGCCAGCAGCTTGGAACAGGGTTGGTACACTGAAGCTTTCTTT
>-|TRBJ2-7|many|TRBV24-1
CATREQGNEQYF
TGTGCCACCAGAGAACAGGGCAACGAGCAGTACTTC
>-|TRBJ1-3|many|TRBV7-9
CASSLDSRSGNTIYF
TGTGCCAGCAGCTTAGACAGTCGCTCTGGAAACACCATATATTTT
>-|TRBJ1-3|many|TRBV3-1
CASSPQGGNTIYF
TGTGCCAGCAGCCCCCAAGGAGGGAACACCATATATTTT
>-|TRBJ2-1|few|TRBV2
CASSGGYPNEQFF
TGTGCCAGCAGTGGAGGGTACCCCAATGAGCAGTTCTTC
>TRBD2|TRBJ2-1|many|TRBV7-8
CASSLARFLGGSPGEQFF
TGTGCCAGCAGCTTAGCGCGGTTCCTGGGCGGGAGCCCCGGGGAGCAGTTCTTC
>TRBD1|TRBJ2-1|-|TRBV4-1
CASSHQGQEYNEQFF
TGCGCCAGCAGCCACCAAGGACAGGAGTACAATGAGCAGTTCTTC
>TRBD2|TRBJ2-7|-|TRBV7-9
CASSLDLAGGQGREQYF
TGTGCCAGCAGCTTGGACCTAGCGGGGGGGCAGGGACGGGAGCAGTACTTC
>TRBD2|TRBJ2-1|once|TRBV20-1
CSLAGPSDEQFF
TGCAGTTTAGCGGGACCTAGCGATGAGCAGTTCTTC
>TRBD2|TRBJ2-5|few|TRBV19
CASSRTSGIKVGETQYF
TGTGCCAGTAGTAGGACTAGCGGGATTAAGGTCGGAGAGACCCAGTACTTC
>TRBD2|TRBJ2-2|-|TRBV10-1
CASSDPAGGRTGELFF
TGCGCCAGCAGTGATCCAGCGGGGGGCCGTACCGGGGAGCTGTTTTTT
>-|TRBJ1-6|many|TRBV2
CASLQSSYNSPLHF
TGTGCCAGCTTACAGAGCTCCTATAATTCACCCCTCCACTTT
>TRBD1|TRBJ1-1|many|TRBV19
CASRHAGTGGTEAFF
TGTGCCAGTAGGCATGCCGGGACAGGGGGGACTGAAGCTTTCTTT
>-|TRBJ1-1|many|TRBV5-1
CASSLDGRTEAFF
TGCGCCAGCAGCTTGGACGGAAGGACTGAAGCTTTCTTT
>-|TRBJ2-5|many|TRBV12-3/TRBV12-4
CASSLEGGVGETQYF
TGTGCCAGCAGTTTAGAGGGCGGGGTAGGTGAGACCCAGTACTTC
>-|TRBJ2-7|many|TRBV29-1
CSVEGQSSYEQYF
TGCAGCGTGGAAGGACAGAGCTCCTACGAGCAGTACTTC
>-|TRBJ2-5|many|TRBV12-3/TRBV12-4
CASSFVRLGAQTQYF
TGTGCCAGCAGTTTTGTTCGTCTGGGGGCGCAGACCCAGTACTTC
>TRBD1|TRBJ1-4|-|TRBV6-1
CASMGQRNEKLFF
TGTGCCAGCATGGGACAGCGCAACGAAAAACTGTTTTTT
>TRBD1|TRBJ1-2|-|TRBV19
CASTDRSGGSNYGYTF
TGTGCCAGTACCGATCGGTCAGGGGGATCCAACTATGGCTACACCTTC
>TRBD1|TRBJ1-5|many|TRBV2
CASNAQGVLSNQPQHF
TGTGCCAGCAACGCACAGGGGGTCCTGAGCAATCAGCCCCAGCATTTT
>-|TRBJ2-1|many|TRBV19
CASSTDQYNEQFF
TGTGCCAGTAGTACAGACCAATACAATGAGCAGTTCTTC
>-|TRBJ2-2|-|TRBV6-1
CASSELEVNTGELFF
TGTGCCAGCAGTGAACTTGAGGTGAACACCGGGGAGCTGTTTTTT
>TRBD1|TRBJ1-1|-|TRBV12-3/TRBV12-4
CASSPGTGQGAFF
TGTGCCAGCAGTCCCGGGACAGGGCAGGGAGCTTTCTTT
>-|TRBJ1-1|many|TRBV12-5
CASGQLLSLDEAFF
TGTGCTAGTGGCCAACTACTAAGCCTTGATGAAGCTTTCTTT
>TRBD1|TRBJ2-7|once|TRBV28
CASSPGTGTTGQYF
TGTGCCAGCAGTCCGGGGACAGGGACGACGGGGCAGTACTTC
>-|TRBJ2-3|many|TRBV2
CASTSTDTQYF
TGTGCCAGCACTAGCACAGATACGCAGTATTTT
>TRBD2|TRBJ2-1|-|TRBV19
CASSSRTSGREQFF
TGTGCCAGTAGTTCCCGGACTAGCGGTCGTGAGCAGTTCTTC
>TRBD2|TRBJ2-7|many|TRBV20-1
CSARDSGLATLDEQYF
TGCAGTGCTAGAGACTCGGGACTAGCGACCCTCGACGAGCAGTACTTC
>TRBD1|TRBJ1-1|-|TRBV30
CAWALGTGFPNPEAFF
TGTGCCTGGGCCCTCGGGACAGGGTTCCCGAACCCTGAAGCTTTCTTT